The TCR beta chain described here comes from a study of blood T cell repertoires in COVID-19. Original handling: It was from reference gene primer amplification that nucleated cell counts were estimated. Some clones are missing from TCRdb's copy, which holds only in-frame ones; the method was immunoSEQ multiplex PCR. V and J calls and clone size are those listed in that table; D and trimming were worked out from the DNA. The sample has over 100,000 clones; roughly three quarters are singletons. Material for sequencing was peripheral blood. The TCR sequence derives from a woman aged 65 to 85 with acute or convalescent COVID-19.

CDR3 coding DNA: TGTGCCAGCAGCGGGGCCACAGGGGTGGGTTCACCCCTCCACTTT. Its protein product is CASSGATGVGSPLHF. The J gene is TRBJ1-6, the V gene TRBV9; 7 bases align to TRBD1. The trim removed 3 bases at V and 9 bases at J, leaving 9 bases unmatched. The length of the CDR3 is 15 residues. Germline V CDR1 and CDR2: SGDLS, YYNGEE.